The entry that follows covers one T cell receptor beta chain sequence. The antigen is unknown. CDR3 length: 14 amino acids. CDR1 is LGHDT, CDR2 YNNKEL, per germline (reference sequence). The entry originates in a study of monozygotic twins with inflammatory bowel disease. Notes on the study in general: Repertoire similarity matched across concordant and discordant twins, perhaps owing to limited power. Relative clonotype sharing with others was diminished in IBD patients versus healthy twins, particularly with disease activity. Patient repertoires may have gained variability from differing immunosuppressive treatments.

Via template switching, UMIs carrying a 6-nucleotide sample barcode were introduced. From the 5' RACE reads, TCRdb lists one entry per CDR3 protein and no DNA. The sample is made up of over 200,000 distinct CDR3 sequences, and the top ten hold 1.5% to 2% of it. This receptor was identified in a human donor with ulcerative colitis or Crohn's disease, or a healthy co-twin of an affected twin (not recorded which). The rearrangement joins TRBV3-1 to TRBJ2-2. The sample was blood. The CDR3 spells CASSVLENTGELFF.